This TCR beta chain is from a study of tumor and adjacent non-tumor tissue in lung cancer. Study-wide results and limits: Compared with tumor, normal lung showed significantly lower TCR diversity. In normal lung, the top 100 clones were significantly more dominant than in tumor. Shorter survival was associated with higher TCR diversity in tumors.

This sample's RNA came from whole unsorted tissue. Newly diagnosed lung cancer patients had thoracic surgery in China, August–late 2014, without prior chemotherapy. In its sample, this clonotype was seen many times. Antigen unknown. Three rounds of nested PCR, following a modified ARM-PCR protocol, produced the TCRbeta library. Each CDR3 protein gets one entry after TCRdb re-called the multiplex PCR reads with MiXCR. Here the sample spans tens of thousands of distinct CDR3 sequences, about 60% being singletons. Sequences were obtained from lung tumor tissue. The receptor was isolated from a man aged 45 to 65 with non-small cell lung cancer.

CDR3 bases: TGCAGCGTTACTTCCGGTGACGCATCTGGGGCCAACGTCCTGACTTTC. Translating gives CSVTSGDASGANVLTF. J is TRBJ2-6 and V is TRBV29-1; D is undetermined. V lost 5 bases, J lost 1 base, and 15 bases lay in between. The CDR3 is 16 amino acids. The V gene's germline CDR1 is SQVTM and CDR2 ANQGSEA.